This T cell receptor beta chain was captured in a study of shared clonotypes between healthy human individuals. In the study overall: Serving as donors were a couple of women and a few men, whose ages spanned 18 to 49. The study used three CD4 naive, three CD4 memory, two CD8 naive and one CD8 memory plate per donor. Study conclusions and caveats: Sharing across a few donors was seen in 4% to 5.5% of naive CD4 clonotypes.

The CDR3 covers 13 residues. J gave up 8 bases and V 4 bases, and 9 bases lay outside the gene matches. CDR1 and CDR2 (germline): GTSNPN, SVGIG (reference sequence). Authors' analysis steps: Filtering differed, since immunoSEQ gave only junction sequences and no quality scores. Some clones are missing from TCRdb's copy, which holds only in-frame ones; the method was immunoSEQ multiplex PCR. The V and J calls and clone size come from that table; D and trimming were worked out from the DNA. This table holds 650,000 to 800,000 clones, over 55% found once. In this sample, this clone turned up once. The antigen is unknown.

Sequencing was performed on memory CD4+ T cells sorted from blood. The subset denotes: CD45RA-negative fraction. V usage is TRBV30 and J usage is TRBJ1-1; 8 nucleotides match TRBD1. This clonotype originated in a woman aged 25 to 39 in good health. Here the CDR3 reads CAWTRQGFMEAFF. In DNA form, the CDR3 reads TGTGCCTGGACCCGACAGGGGTTCATGGAAGCTTTCTTT.